These 14 T cell receptor beta chains originate from one sample sequenced in a study of T-cell reconstitution after alpha-beta-depleted transplantation in children. Unique molecular identifiers were used to barcode this TCRbeta library. TCRdb reprocessed the PCR reads via MiXCR and lists one record per CDR3 protein. The profile shows about 260,000 distinct CDR3 sequences, roughly 7.7% of them singletons. Sequencing used PBMCs, mostly from graft donor cells, obtained 180 days after TCRalphabeta/CD19-depleted stem cell transplant. Receptor source: a male patient younger than 18 who had a stem cell transplant for acute lymphoblastic leukemia, so the T cells may come from the graft donor.

This clonotype showed up many times. The rearrangement uses TRBV3-1 and TRBJ2-7, with 10 bases matching TRBD1. CDR1 LGHDT and CDR2 YNNKEL come from the germline V gene (reference sequence). After removal of 4 bases from V and 1 base from J, the junction contained 7 bases not matched to a gene. This CDR3 has 16 amino acids. CDR3 nucleotide sequence: TGTGCCAGCAGCCGACGACAGGGGGCTGGATCCTACGAGCAGTACTTC. As protein: CASSRRQGAGSYEQYF.

This clonotype was found many times. The chain couples TRBV7-9 to TRBJ2-2, with TRBD2 matching 7 bases. The V gene's germline CDR1 is SEHNR and CDR2 FQNEAQ (reference sequence). The trim removed 2 bases at V and 1 base at J, leaving 7 bases unmatched. The CDR3 is 17 residues long. DNA for the CDR3: TGTGCCAGCAGCTTACCCCGACTAGCCGTGAACACCGGGGAGCTGTTTTTT. Protein sequence: CASSLPRLAVNTGELFF.

This clonotype has a count of ten or more. The V and J genes are TRBV7-2 and TRBJ2-7, with a possible D match to TRBD1 (5 bases). Germline CDR1 SGHTA, CDR2 FQGNSA. The CDR3 spans 11 residues. V was trimmed by 1 base and J by 12 bases, leaving 10 bases between them. The CDR3 DNA reads TGTGCCAGCAGCTTAGGTTCAGGGTGGTACTTC. This encodes CASSLGSGWYF.

This clonotype was found many times. The chain joins TRBV13 to TRBJ1-3; 8 nucleotides agree with TRBD1. The germline V gene has CDR1 PRHDT and CDR2 FYEKMQ (reference sequence). Trimming at V came to 4 bases and at J to 4 bases, leaving 3 bases not matched to a gene. This CDR3 region has 14 residues. CDR3: CASSYRTGGNTIYF. In DNA, the CDR3 is TGTGCCAGCAGCTACCGGACAGGGGGAAACACCATATATTTT.

This clonotype was seen many times. CDR3 loop: CASSLNRLWASPLHF. The DNA of the CDR3 is TGTGCCAGCAGCTTAAATCGTTTGTGGGCCTCACCCCTCCACTTT. The chain employs TRBV7-3 and TRBJ1-6; D gene unclear. Germline V gene lookup returns CDR1 SGHTA and CDR2 FQGTGA. The CDR3 covers 15 residues. V dropped 1 base and J dropped 10 bases, with 14 bases sitting between them.

This clonotype appeared a few times. This chain links TRBV12-3 or TRBV12-4 with TRBJ2-5, with TRBD2 matching over 12 bases. The CDR3 contains 17 residues. Germline trimming cut 4 bases from V and 2 bases from J; bases unmatched to any gene: 8. In DNA, the CDR3 is TGTGCCAGCAGTTCCCCCGAGACTAGCGGGAGACAAGAGACCCAGTACTTC. Protein product: CASSSPETSGRQETQYF.

This clonotype appeared many times. V and J are TRBV20-1 and TRBJ2-1; 9 bases match TRBD2. This CDR3 is 15 amino acids long. V lost 3 bases to trimming and J lost 0 bases; unmatched junction nucleotides: 3. The germline V gene encodes CDR1 DFQATT and CDR2 SNEGSKA (reference sequence). CDR3 bases: TGCAGTGCTAGTCGGACTAGCGCCTCCTACAATGAGCAGTTCTTC. Protein sequence: CSASRTSASYNEQFF.

Comments on this clonotype: A much larger clone differs by one base, so this may be a read error. Here the CDR3 omits its conserved ending phenylalanine or tryptophan, so a read error is the likely source. The gene calls are TRBV5-1 and TRBJ2-6; TRBD1 matches at 9 bases. In germline, CDR1 is SGHRS, CDR2 YFSETQ. Unmatched junction bases numbered 3, after V lost 4 bases and J lost 4 bases. The CDR3 is 15 residues long. This CDR3 reads CASSGTGLGANVLTC. DNA for the CDR3: TGCGCCAGCAGCGGGACAGGGCTCGGGGCCAACGTCCTGACTTGC.

Ten or more counts support this clonotype. The CDR3 region is CSASLRQGNEQYF. The CDR3 DNA reads as TGCAGTGCTAGCTTGAGACAGGGGAACGAGCAGTACTTC. The chain combines TRBV20-1 with TRBJ2-7, with 8 nucleotides matching TRBD1. Germline V gene sequence: CDR1 DFQATT, CDR2 SNEGSKA (reference sequence). Unmatched junction bases numbered 6, after V lost 3 bases and J lost 5 bases. The CDR3 extends over 13 amino acids.

This clonotype has ten or more counts. The gene calls are TRBV19 and TRBJ1-5; D is uncertain. V gave up 5 bases and J gave up 4 bases, with 12 bases separating them. Germline lookup yields CDR1 LNHDA and CDR2 SQIVND (reference sequence). This CDR3 has 14 amino acids. The CDR3 nucleotides are TGTGCCAGTAGTTCAGGCTGGTCAAATCAGCCCCAGCATTTT. It yields the protein CASSSGWSNQPQHF.

On this clonotype: This may arise from a read error, as a much more abundant clone is one base away. This sequence joins TRBV12-3 or TRBV12-4 and TRBJ2-7; D unresolved. The CDR3 sequence is 11 residues long. V was shortened by 5 bases and J by 4 bases, with 6 bases between the two germline ends. The CDR3 here is CASSNKYEQYF. The CDR3 region has the DNA TGTGCCAGCAGTAATAAATACGAGCAGTACTTC.

The J gene is TRBJ2-7, the V gene TRBV4-2; TRBD2 is a possible D gene (6 bases). V dropped 0 bases and J dropped 0 bases, with 12 bases sitting between them. This CDR3 has 16 amino acids. CDR1 is LGHNA and CDR2 is YNFKEQ in the germline V gene. The CDR3 region has the DNA TGTGCCAGCAGCCAAGATAGGGACTGGAGCTCCTACGAGCAGTACTTC. Translating gives CASSQDRDWSSYEQYF.

At least ten counts were recorded for this clonotype. The V and J genes are TRBV12-3 or TRBV12-4 and TRBJ1-4; TRBD1 aligns across 11 bases. Unmatched junction bases numbered 2, after V lost 3 bases and J lost 5 bases. This CDR3 is built from 15 residues. This CDR3 is CASSLDRGRNEKLFF. CDR3 DNA: TGTGCCAGCAGTTTGGACAGGGGGCGGAATGAAAAACTGTTTTTT.

The sample holds many counts of this clonotype. CDR3 sequence reads: CASSLMVDTQYF. Here the CDR3 DNA reads TGTGCCAGCAGCTTAATGGTGGATACGCAGTATTTT. The rearrangement joins TRBV7-2 to TRBJ2-3; D is ambiguous. The CDR3 contains 12 residues. Trimming took off 2 bases at V and 6 bases at J, with 6 bases between the two ends. Per the germline V gene, CDR1 is SGHTA and CDR2 is FQGNSA.